These 20 T cell receptor beta chains were sequenced from one sample in a study of blood T cell repertoires in COVID-19. Repertoires were generated with immunoSEQ multiplex PCR, while TCRdb's copy carries only in-frame clones and drops some. The table lists 130,000 to 150,000 clones, 75% to 90% of them singletons. Sample: peripheral blood. These TCRs come from a woman in her sixties with active COVID-19.

The chain carries TRBV11-2 and TRBJ2-2; D gene uncertain. The V end was cut by 7 bases, the J end by 2 bases, with 14 bases between. Per the germline V gene, CDR1 is SGHAT and CDR2 is FQNNGV. This CDR3 has 15 residues. The CDR3: CASNILELNTGELFF. Here the CDR3 DNA reads TGTGCCAGCAATATTCTGGAGCTTAACACCGGGGAGCTGTTTTTT.

The chain has TRBV27 and TRBJ2-3, with TRBD2 matching 8 bases. The germline CDR1 and CDR2 sequences are MNHEY and SMNVEV (reference sequence). V was pared by 4 bases and J by 2 bases, with 5 bases of the junction left unmatched. The CDR3 is made up of 15 amino acids. CDR3 bases: TGTGCCAGCAGTTCACTAGCGGAGTTCACAGATACGCAGTATTTT. Protein: CASSSLAEFTDTQYF.

Concerning this clone itself: Additional DNA sequences in this sample encode the identical CDR3. The chain combines TRBV7-2 with TRBJ1-1; 7 bases are shared with TRBD1. The length of the CDR3 is 15 residues. Trimming at V came to 4 bases and at J to 0 bases, leaving 5 bases not matched to a gene. The V gene's germline CDR1 is SGHTA and CDR2 FQGNSA. CDR3 nucleotides: TGTGCCAGCAGCTCAGGGACAGTCATGAACACTGAAGCTTTCTTT. As protein: CASSSGTVMNTEAFF.

V is TRBV6-4 and J is TRBJ2-1; D perhaps matches TRBD2 (6 bases). Trimming pared 4 bases from V and 7 bases from J, leaving 17 bases between. Germline V gives CDR1 MRHNA, CDR2 SNTAGT. The CDR3 is 15 residues long. For the CDR3, the DNA is TGTGCCAGCAGTGTCGAGCGACTAAGCGGGAATGAGCAGTTCTTC. Residues: CASSVERLSGNEQFF.

This sequence joins TRBV6-2 or TRBV6-3 and TRBJ2-3; D call uncertain. The CDR3 loop spans 12 amino acids. Germline V gives CDR1 MNHEY, CDR2 SVGEGT. The germline V and J ends were trimmed by 2 bases and 3 bases, with 3 bases remaining between them. The CDR3, as DNA: TGTGCCAGCAGTTACCCGACAGATACGCAGTATTTT. This encodes CASSYPTDTQYF.

The rearrangement joins TRBV30 to TRBJ1-2; D perhaps matches TRBD1 (5 bases). CDR1 and CDR2 (germline): GTSNPN, SVGIG (reference sequence). V was trimmed by 3 bases and J by 5 bases, leaving 13 bases between them. This CDR3 comprises 13 residues. The DNA for the CDR3 is TGTGCCTGGAGCCCGGGACTTCGTTATGGCTACACCTTC. It codes for CAWSPGLRYGYTF.

This clone was counted between two and nine times. The J gene is TRBJ2-3, the V gene TRBV28; 10 bases line up with TRBD2. V trimming: 7 bases; J trimming: 6 bases; junction bases outside the gene matches: 19. Germline V gene sequence: CDR1 MDHEN, CDR2 SYDVKM. The CDR3 runs to 18 residues. CDR3 nucleotide sequence: TGTGCCAGCACTCTGGGGATGCTAGCGGGAGACCCCAGGGATACGCAGTATTTT. It encodes CASTLGMLAGDPRDTQYF.

This clone was seen a few times. This rearrangement joins TRBV19 to TRBJ2-1; TRBD2 matches 8 bases. V shed 7 bases and J 9 bases; nucleotides not matched to a gene: 14. Per germline, CDR1 LNHDA and CDR2 SQIVND (reference sequence). The CDR3 runs 15 residues. CDR3 in amino acids: CASKWSPAGESEQFF. DNA for the CDR3: TGTGCCAGTAAGTGGTCACCAGCGGGAGAGAGTGAGCAGTTCTTC.

The rearrangement links TRBV28 to TRBJ2-2, with 7 bases fitting TRBD1. Looked up from germline, CDR1 is MDHEN and CDR2 is SYDVKM. The CDR3 contains 13 residues. V lost 7 bases, J lost 6 bases, and 5 bases stayed unmatched. CDR3 in DNA: TGTGCCAGCATCGAGGGGGCGGCCGGGGAGCTGTTTTTT. It yields the protein CASIEGAAGELFF.

The chain combines TRBV7-7 with TRBJ2-1; 8 bases are shared with TRBD2. There are 15 residues in the CDR3. V lost 5 bases to trimming and J lost 6 bases; unmatched junction nucleotides: 9. Germline CDR1 is SSHAT and CDR2 is FNYEAQ (reference sequence). DNA of the CDR3: TGTGCCAGCAGCCGCGACAAACTAGCGGTCAATGAGCAGTTCTTC. Translated: CASSRDKLAVNEQFF.

The chain joins TRBV12-3 or TRBV12-4 to TRBJ2-7; D perhaps matches TRBD2 (5 bases). The length of the CDR3 is 13 residues. Deletions cut 4 bases from V and 5 bases from J, with 12 bases between. CDR3 loop: CASSSTRRNEQYF. The CDR3 DNA reads TGTGCCAGCAGTTCGACGCGGAGGAACGAGCAGTACTTC.

The chain has TRBV19 and TRBJ1-1, with D uncertain. The CDR3 consists of 13 residues. V dropped 7 bases and J dropped 2 bases, with 11 bases sitting between them. Germline loops: CDR1 LNHDA, CDR2 SQIVND (reference sequence). CDR3 in DNA: TGTGCCAGTACCACCCGGGGTAACACTGAAGCTTTCTTT. Its protein is CASTTRGNTEAFF.

The J gene is TRBJ2-7, the V gene TRBV5-6, with 7 bases aligning to TRBD2. This CDR3 comprises 15 residues. V dropped 3 bases and J dropped 2; count of bases not matched to a gene: 8. CDR1 SGHDT and CDR2 YYEEEE come from the germline V gene. The CDR3 here is CASSSVQGGPYEQYF. The CDR3, as DNA: TGTGCCAGCAGCTCGGTCCAGGGAGGGCCCTACGAGCAGTACTTC.

The chain is built from TRBV5-1 and TRBJ2-5; TRBD1 aligns across 8 bases. Germline-derived CDR1 and CDR2 are SGHRS and YFSETQ. CDR3 length: 15 amino acids. Trimming removed 3 bases from V and 7 bases from J; junction bases left unmatched: 11. The CDR3 region has the DNA TGCGCCAGCAGCTCGGGCAGGGGGCAGTTAGCGACCCAGTACTTC. Its translation is CASSSGRGQLATQYF.

The chain is built from TRBV5-1 and TRBJ2-3; TRBD2 matches at 7 bases. The V gene's germline CDR1 is SGHRS and CDR2 YFSETQ. There are 14 residues in the CDR3. V lost 2 bases, J lost 0 bases, and 0 bases stayed unmatched. CDR3 nucleotides: TGCGCCAGCAGCTTCGGGGGGAGCACAGATACGCAGTATTTT. It encodes CASSFGGSTDTQYF.

The chain carries TRBV2 and TRBJ2-2, with 9 nucleotides matching TRBD1. Germline values: CDR1 SNHLY, CDR2 FYNNEI. V shed 5 bases, J shed 5 bases, and the junction held 15 bases outside the gene matches. The CDR3 contains 18 residues. The CDR3 is CASSLVPPDRGKTGELFF. The CDR3 nucleotides are TGTGCCAGCAGTCTAGTTCCTCCGGACAGGGGAAAGACCGGGGAGCTGTTTTTT.

V and J are TRBV5-4 and TRBJ2-7, with no clear D. Deletions cut 3 bases from V and 4 bases from J, with 11 bases between. Germline lookup yields CDR1 SGHNT and CDR2 YYREEE (reference sequence). This CDR3 is 13 amino acids long. The DNA of the CDR3 is TGTGCCAGCAGCTCAGCCAGCGATTACGAGCAGTACTTC. Translated: CASSSASDYEQYF.

The V gene is TRBV5-1, the J gene TRBJ1-6; 7 bases are a match to TRBD1. The CDR3 totals 17 residues. J lost 5 bases, V lost 4 bases, and 12 bases had no gene match. The germline gives CDR1 SGHRS, CDR2 YFSETQ. DNA for the CDR3: TGCGCCAGCAGCCAGGTGACAGGGATCGGGGATAATTCACCCCTCCACTTT. Encoded protein: CASSQVTGIGDNSPLHF.

This clone was counted a few times. The rearrangement uses TRBV5-4 and TRBJ2-7; TRBD2 matches 7 bases. The CDR3 contains 17 residues. Germline values: CDR1 SGHNT, CDR2 YYREEE (reference sequence). J was trimmed by 0 bases and V by 4 bases; bases with no gene match: 13. CDR3 amino acids: CASSPGASGGSSYEQYF. CDR3 nucleotide sequence: TGTGCCAGCAGCCCCGGCGCTAGCGGAGGGAGCTCCTACGAGCAGTACTTC.

The chain combines TRBV11-3 with TRBJ2-3; TRBD2 agrees at 7 bases. Germline V CDR1 and CDR2: SGHNT, YENEEA. The V gene end was trimmed by 5 bases and the J gene end by 1 base; junction bases not matched to a gene: 3. This CDR3 has 14 residues. The CDR3: CASSPTSGTDTQYF. The CDR3, as DNA: TGTGCCAGCAGCCCCACTAGCGGCACAGATACGCAGTATTTT.